The T cell receptor beta chain under discussion was sequenced for a study of cytomegalovirus exposure and HLA in healthy donors (dated by TCRdb to about 2017). Turning to the overall study: In an earlier analysis of 450 to 750 of the donors, about 260 Gb of sequence data and roughly 100 million unique TCR beta sequences from 150 million to 200 million T cells were reported. An early release that covered roughly 600 HLA-typed donors contained approximately 300 gigabases of sequencing data and about 93 million unique TCR sequences. The genetic ancestry cluster associated with self-reported Caucasian donors included 70% to 85% of the roughly 380 genotyped donors. The study aimed to test whether cataloging public T cell receptors could reveal signatures of past pathogen exposure. Using immunosequencing, the study profiled T cell repertoires from 666 subjects and related those repertoires to cytomegalovirus serostatus. In addition to the first cohort of 650 to 800 subjects, a separate validation cohort of approximately 110 different subjects was used. To predict cytomegalovirus infection status, the study brought together high-throughput TCR immunosequencing, statistical association of individual TCRs with disease status, and machine learning. In a later analysis, previously published TCR beta repertoires from about 640 donors were re-analyzed and high-resolution HLA genotyping was added so that TCR occurrence patterns could be studied. In the later analysis, no new phenotypic data were used to find candidate immune exposures; instead, reliance was placed on TCR beta sequences and their occurrence across donors. An earlier analysis of around 580 of the donors used high-throughput TCR beta sequencing to judge whether each TCR beta V gene segment behaved as functional or pseudogenic. Donor age, sex, ethnicity and CMV serostatus were collected together with the repertoire data. A later genetic analysis took genome-wide SNP genotypes for about 65% of the 666 donors and used that subset as a discovery cohort. All discovery cohort repertoires had been generated using a single sequencing platform. HLA typing included class I and class II loci at four-digit resolution. Typing coverage differed by locus: A, B, C, DRB1 and DQB1 were typed in roughly 620-630 donors, DQA1 in 500 to 550, DPA1 in some 570, and DPB1 in 450 to 480. Because of strong linkage in the cohort, roughly five DR-DQ haplotypes were treated as single units for association and clustering. Across 398 genotyped donors of the cohort, an average of about 240,000 unique TCR beta nucleotide sequences per donor were sequenced, and around 20% of those sequences were non-productive.

As for this clone: The specificity of this receptor is unknown.

Receptor libraries were prepared by the immunoSEQ multiplex PCR assay. For the multiplex PCR, a mixture combining 60 forward primers for TCR Vbeta segments and 13 reverse primers for TCR Jbeta segments was used. The CDR3 region of rearranged TCR beta genes was amplified from genomic DNA by a multiplex PCR assay. On the Illumina HiSeq System, the amplified TCR beta libraries were sequenced as 87-base-pair reads. Regarding the original processing steps: In a later analysis, roughly 80 million unique TCR beta chains were counted across the 650 to 750 repertoires, and about 9.9 million of these chains were shared by at least two donors. Raw reads were error-corrected and collapsed into unique sequences by a nearest-neighbor algorithm in which closely related sequences were merged to remove PCR and sequencing errors. CDR3 sequences were aligned to IMGT reference sequences to assign V, D and J gene segments. Each retained sequence needed at least a six-nucleotide match to both a V gene segment and a J gene segment. Rearrangements were classified as productive when the CDR3 lacked stop codons and remained in frame with V and J, and all other rearrangements were classified as non-productive. Following IMGT convention, CDR3 was defined as the stretch from the second conserved V-encoded cysteine up to the conserved J-encoded phenylalanine. The earlier analysis of a few hundred of the donors excluded any sequence lacking an unambiguous match to a single V gene segment. An earlier analysis of fewer than 750 of the donors called V segments functional above 56.7% productive rearrangements and segregating when the between-donor standard deviation exceeded 5%. A statistical classification framework was built for diagnosing cytomegalovirus status from the catalog of TCR beta chain sequences. In a later analysis, V and J genes were assigned by comparing TCR nucleotide sequences against IMGT/GENE-DB human TR gene sequences. A later analysis assigned CDR3 sequences and most-parsimonious VDJ recombination scenarios with the TCRdist pipeline. A later analysis defined each TCR beta chain by its CDR3 amino acid sequence plus V-gene family, and excluded reads lacking a unique V-gene family. A later analysis removed nearly 600 highly shared, low-generation-probability nucleotide sequences to deal with suspected cross-contamination and a sequencing artifact. A later analysis calculated a clonal expansion index for each public chain from normalized within-repertoire ranks of inferred template counts. In a later analysis, generation probabilities were computed with a VDJ recombination model fitted to out-of-frame rearrangements, and the resulting probabilities were checked against IGoR. Hypergeometric tests were used in a later analysis to score TCR-TCR, TCR-HLA and TCR-CMV co-occurrence, with a repertoire-size bias correction applied to the TCR pairs. To estimate false discovery rates, a later analysis permuted the HLA or CMV assignments 20 times. A later analysis grouped co-occurring TCRs with DBSCAN, adding TCRdist sequence similarity when clustering within HLA-allele-positive subsets. Repertoires with fewer than 30,000 or more than 120,000 public chains were left out of co-occurrence clustering, as were five repertoires with anomalous nucleotide sharing. TCRdb took this table from immuneACCESS and kept in-frame rearrangements with V and J called. Such tables lack part of the clones; where checked against another copy, unresolved V genes explain under half of the gap, and the rest is unexplained. Clone size and the V and J calls come from that table; the DNA yielded D and trimming. The sample table gives approximately 100,000 clones. The ten largest clonotypes hold 0.55% to 0.65% of the sample.

The CDR3 goes from the cysteine to the phenylalanine over 14 residues. The retained sequence is limited to the CDR3, 42 bases, with the frame set at the first base. CDR1 and CDR2, per the germline V gene, are SGHDT and YYEEEE. A distance of 9 bases separates the germline ends of V and J, which lose 0 bases and 6 bases respectively. The cohort comprised under 700 healthy bone marrow donors. All cohort members were sampled while nominally healthy, although unrecorded immune exposures were likely present. The donor was CMV seronegative and belonged to the group of 352 seronegative cohort members. A peripheral blood sample was collected from each donor, and TCR beta sequencing was performed on peripheral blood mononuclear cells. The Qiagen DNeasy Blood Extraction Kit was used to extract genomic DNA from the blood cell samples. Paper-wide results and their limitations: A further reported finding was that TCR beta sequences accurately predicted the HLA-A and HLA-B alleles for most subjects in the first cohort. A later genetic analysis reported fewer N-insertions in productive TCRs among donors in an Asian-associated ancestry cluster than the roughly 700-donor mean. Presence/absence analyses assumed roughly uniform sequencing depth across donors, an assumption that may not hold. According to a later analysis, most CMV-associated TCR beta chains appeared to be HLA-restricted, and the HLA associations seemed to be driven largely by CMV exposure. It was suggested by the authors that the approach could potentially be generalized to other disease states and immunological phenotypes. In the study, about 150 TCR beta chains were listed as associated with cytomegalovirus. A later genetic analysis associated a missense DCLRE1C variant with V-gene and J-gene trimming of TCR beta chains, and an independent cohort replicated the association. Three of the identified cytomegalovirus-associated TCR beta chains were confirmed in vitro to be specific for cytomegalovirus antigens. Linkage disequilibrium might explain the correlated functional status among segregating V segments, but an unknown experimental factor could not be excluded. A later analysis found that HLA-associated TCR beta chains were more clonally expanded and had lower generation probabilities than equally common non-associated chains. The cohort was sequenced for TCR beta chains only, and without alpha or paired-chain data the features that could be detected were limited. Most TCR sequences were observed very rarely across donors, whereas some public TCRs were present in many individuals. Because counts were too low, seventeen rarely observed V segments, including chromosome 9 orphons, were left out of the earlier analysis of over 550 of the donors. The only immune exposure information available for the cohort was CMV serostatus. In a later analysis, several top co-occurrence clusters were reported to appear linked to parvovirus B19, influenza, CMV and Epstein-Barr virus. A cluster of highly shared sequence variants was judged likely to be a technical artifact of the sequencing pipeline. In a later analysis, the rate of TCR association differed among HLA loci, with DRB1 alleles having the most associated TCRs and HLA-C alleles having the fewest. In an earlier analysis of approximately 590 of the donors, most TCR beta V segments appeared in productive rearrangements about 87% or about 30% of the time, broadly matching IMGT annotations. A later analysis associated roughly 17,000 TCR beta sequences with specific HLA alleles at a false discovery rate of 0.05. Because some donors lacked HLA typing at each locus, the association tests relied only on the typed subset. Some IMGT-functional V segments, including TRBV6-2 and TRBV6-3, could not be distinguished by the 87-base-pair reads and were therefore excluded. Assigning TCR associations to individual alleles was difficult when HLA alleles, especially DR and DQ, strongly co-occurred. The classifier was reported to diagnose cytomegalovirus status with high specificity and sensitivity in both the original cohort and the validation cohort.

This TCR derives from a man aged 50 to 60 in good health and CMV-seronegative. Sequencing was carried out using PBMCs. The sequence is built from TRBV5-6 and TRBJ2-2, with the D gene call left open. The CDR3 protein sequence reads: CASSLGATAGELFF. The base sequence is TGTGCCAGCAGCTTGGGGGCGACCGCCGGGGAGCTGTTTTTT.